The rows below give T cell receptor beta chains drawn from one sample of a study of CD8+ T cells in alopecia areata. Sequencing used immunoSEQ multiplex PCR; TCRdb keeps in-frame clones, though not all of them. The sample includes approximately 300,000 clones, 58% of them seen just once. Here the sequenced sample was CD4+ T cells sorted from blood, taken at week 24, from a patient treated with tofacitinib. The source is a human donor with alopecia areata. CDR3s include the opening cysteine and the closing phenylalanine or tryptophan. The D gene is left open where the match is weak. Where a row states a size, it is once, few, many or the class of an expanded clone; other rows omit it.

V	J	size	D	CDR3	DNA
TRBV29-1	TRBJ2-3	few	TRBD2	CSVEDARGSTDTQYF	TGCAGCGTTGAAGATGCGCGGGGGTCCACAGATACGCAGTATTTT
TRBV15	TRBJ1-1	NA	NA	CATSRDERSAEAFF	TGTGCCACCAGCAGAGATGAGCGGTCCGCTGAAGCTTTCTTT
TRBV29-1	TRBJ2-2	NA	NA	CSVTLTGELFF	TGCAGCGTGACTTTAACCGGGGAGCTGTTTTTT
TRBV9	TRBJ2-1	NA	NA	CASSVAPRGGSYNEQFF	TGTGCCAGCAGCGTAGCTCCTAGGGGGGGCTCCTACAATGAGCAGTTCTTC
TRBV29-1	TRBJ2-2	NA	TRBD1	CSAADRGRTGELFF	TGCAGCGCCGCGGACAGGGGGCGCACCGGGGAGCTGTTTTTT
TRBV6-5	TRBJ2-6	few	TRBD1	CASSTILGQGNVLTF	TGTGCCAGCAGTACCATTCTTGGACAGGGTAACGTCCTGACTTTC
TRBV30	TRBJ2-7	NA	NA	CAWRRSYEQYF	TGTGCCTGGAGGCGGTCGTACGAGCAGTACTTC
TRBV7-2	TRBJ2-1	NA	NA	CASSTVIGVAGQFF	TGTGCCAGCAGCACGGTTATAGGGGTGGCGGGGCAGTTCTTC
TRBV30	TRBJ1-6	NA	NA	CAWRAGPSSPLHF	TGTGCCTGGAGGGCTGGTCCTTCGTCACCCCTCCACTTT
TRBV6-5	TRBJ1-2	NA	NA	CASTDRRGSYGYTF	TGTGCCAGCACCGATCGTAGGGGGAGCTATGGCTACACCTTC
TRBV4-1	TRBJ1-5	few	TRBD1	CASSQPGQGNQPQHF	TGCGCCAGCAGCCAGCCAGGACAGGGCAATCAGCCCCAGCATTTT
TRBV15	TRBJ1-3	NA	NA	CATSRDLGSGNTIYF	TGTGCCACCAGCAGAGATTTGGGATCTGGAAACACCATATATTTT
TRBV7-2	TRBJ2-5	NA	NA	CASSLDRETQYF	TGTGCCAGCAGCTTAGACCGAGAGACCCAGTACTTC
TRBV25-1	TRBJ2-3	many	NA	CASNRGTDTQYF	TGTGCCAGCAATAGGGGCACAGATACGCAGTATTTT
TRBV14	TRBJ2-4	NA	NA	CASSQGNIQYF	TGTGCCAGCAGCCAAGGGAACATTCAGTACTTC
TRBV29-1	TRBJ1-3	NA	NA	CSVEDQRNTIYF	TGCAGCGTTGAAGATCAGAGAAACACCATATATTTT
TRBV25-1	TRBJ1-5	NA	TRBD1	CASSEDRDQPQHF	TGTGCCAGCAGTGAAGACAGGGATCAGCCCCAGCATTTT
TRBV4-2	TRBJ2-3	NA	NA	CASSQEYGGSTDTQYF	TGTGCCAGCAGCCAAGAGTACGGGGGCAGCACAGATACGCAGTATTTT
TRBV5-1	TRBJ2-1	NA	TRBD2	CASSFRDYKYNEQFF	TGCGCCAGCAGCTTCCGGGACTACAAATACAATGAGCAGTTCTTC
TRBV2	TRBJ2-6	NA	NA	CASRPHRASGANVLTF	TGTGCCAGCAGACCACACAGGGCTTCCGGGGCCAACGTCCTGACTTTC
TRBV5-1	TRBJ2-7	NA	TRBD1	CASSLLDRAYEQYF	TGCGCCAGCAGCTTGTTGGACAGGGCCTACGAGCAGTACTTC
TRBV15	TRBJ2-6	NA	TRBD1	CATSTTPTGVRSGANVLTF	TGTGCCACCAGCACTACGCCCACAGGGGTACGCTCTGGGGCCAACGTCCTGACTTTC
TRBV27	TRBJ1-4	NA	NA	CASSSPGFNEKLFF	TGTGCCAGCAGTTCCCCAGGATTTAATGAAAAACTGTTTTTT
TRBV4-3	TRBJ1-2	few	TRBD1	CASSQAISRTGPYYGYTF	TGCGCCAGCAGCCAAGCGATCTCCCGGACAGGACCTTACTATGGCTACACCTTC
TRBV30	TRBJ1-1	NA	NA	CAWSVHRLRNTEAFF	TGTGCCTGGAGTGTACATCGCTTAAGGAACACTGAAGCTTTCTTT
TRBV5-8	TRBJ1-2	NA	TRBD1	CASSLGQGSGYGYTF	TGTGCCAGCAGCCTCGGACAGGGAAGCGGGTATGGCTACACCTTC
TRBV4-2	TRBJ2-5	few	NA	CASSQGGVGSKETQYF	TGTGCCAGCAGCCAAGGCGGCGTGGGGTCGAAAGAGACCCAGTACTTC
TRBV29-1	TRBJ2-3	few	NA	CSVPGHGTDTQYF	TGCAGCGTTCCGGGACACGGCACAGATACGCAGTATTTT
TRBV25-1	TRBJ2-7	NA	TRBD1	CASSGGTGGLSYEQYF	TGTGCCAGCAGTGGGGGGACAGGGGGATTATCCTACGAGCAGTACTTC
TRBV4-3	TRBJ1-2	NA	NA	CASSQVGLNAHYGYTF	TGCGCCAGCAGCCAAGTAGGGTTGAACGCACACTATGGCTACACCTTC
TRBV4-1	TRBJ1-2	NA	NA	CASSQDSRNYGYTF	TGCGCCAGCAGCCAAGATAGCAGGAACTATGGCTACACCTTC
TRBV9	TRBJ2-7	NA	NA	CASSVAGDYEQYF	TGTGCCAGCAGCGTGGCAGGGGACTACGAGCAGTACTTC
TRBV29-1	TRBJ1-2	few	NA	CSVERGGLHTF	TGCAGCGTTGAAAGGGGGGGACTGCACACCTTC
TRBV5-4	TRBJ1-4	NA	NA	CAGRRGGNEKLFF	TGTGCCGGGCGGCGAGGCGGGAATGAAAAACTGTTTTTT
TRBV7-2	TRBJ1-2	few	TRBD1	CASSPDRDYGYTF	TGTGCCAGCAGCCCCGACAGGGACTATGGCTACACCTTC
TRBV2	TRBJ2-4	NA	NA	CASSRGTLAKNIQYF	TGTGCCAGCAGTCGAGGGACCCTAGCCAAAAACATTCAGTACTTC
TRBV7-9	TRBJ2-7	NA	TRBD1	CASSLWDRENEQYF	TGTGCCAGCAGCCTCTGGGACAGGGAGAACGAGCAGTACTTC
TRBV30	TRBJ1-4	NA	NA	CAWSRDLAGEKLFF	TGTGCCTGGAGTAGGGACTTGGCAGGAGAAAAACTGTTTTTT
TRBV7-2	TRBJ1-5	NA	TRBD1	CASSADRGIQPQHF	TGTGCCAGCAGCGCGGACAGGGGGATACAGCCCCAGCATTTT
TRBV15	TRBJ2-5	NA	NA	CATSRAPQETQYF	TGTGCCACCAGCAGAGCCCCCCAAGAGACCCAGTACTTC
TRBV7-2	TRBJ1-5	NA	TRBD1	CASSWTGIQPQHF	TGTGCCAGCAGCTGGACAGGGATTCAGCCCCAGCATTTT
TRBV7-6	TRBJ1-2	NA	NA	CASSLSQGTTYGYTF	TGTGCCAGCAGCTTATCCCAAGGGACAACCTATGGCTACACCTTC
TRBV6-6	TRBJ1-4	NA	NA	CASRGYNEKLFF	TGTGCCAGCAGAGGTTATAATGAAAAACTGTTTTTT
TRBV7-9	TRBJ2-3	few	TRBD1	CASSRPGTGVDTQYF	TGTGCCAGCAGCCGACCAGGGACAGGGGTAGATACGCAGTATTTT
TRBV19	TRBJ2-1	NA	TRBD1	CASSKGQGSYNEQFF	TGTGCCAGTAGTAAAGGACAGGGCTCCTACAATGAGCAGTTCTTC
TRBV9	TRBJ2-7	NA	NA	CASSVDQGPYEQYF	TGTGCCAGCAGCGTAGATCAGGGGCCCTACGAGCAGTACTTC
TRBV18	TRBJ1-4	NA	NA	CASSPRGRGTHEKLFF	TGTGCCAGCTCACCACGGGGTCGAGGTACCCATGAAAAACTGTTTTTT
TRBV11-2	TRBJ1-2	NA	TRBD1	CASSLAGGYGYTF	TGTGCCAGCAGCTTAGCAGGGGGGTATGGCTACACCTTC
TRBV5-1	TRBJ2-1	NA	NA	CASAIGQTYNEQFF	TGCGCCAGCGCCATTGGACAGACTTACAATGAGCAGTTCTTC
TRBV2	TRBJ2-7	few	NA	CASSLTYEQYF	TGTGCCAGCAGCCTAACCTACGAGCAGTACTTC